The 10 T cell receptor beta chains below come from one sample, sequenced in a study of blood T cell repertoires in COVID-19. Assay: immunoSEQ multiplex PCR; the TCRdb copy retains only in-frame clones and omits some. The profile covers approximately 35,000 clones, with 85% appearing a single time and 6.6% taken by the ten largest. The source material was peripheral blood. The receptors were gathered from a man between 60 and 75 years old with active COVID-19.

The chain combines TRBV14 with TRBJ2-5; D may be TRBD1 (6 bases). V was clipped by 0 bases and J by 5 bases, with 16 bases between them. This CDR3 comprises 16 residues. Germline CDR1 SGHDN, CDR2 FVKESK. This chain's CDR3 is CASSQDGRAGAETQYF. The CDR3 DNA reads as TGTGCCAGCAGCCAAGATGGGCGGGCAGGGGCGGAGACCCAGTACTTC.

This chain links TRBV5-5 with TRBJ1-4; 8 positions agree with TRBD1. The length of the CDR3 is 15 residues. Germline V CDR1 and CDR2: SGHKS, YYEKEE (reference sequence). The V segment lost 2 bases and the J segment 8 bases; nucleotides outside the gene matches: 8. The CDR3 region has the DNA TGTGCCAGCAGCTTTTCGACAGGGGTGGGCGAAAAACTGTTTTTT. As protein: CASSFSTGVGEKLFF.

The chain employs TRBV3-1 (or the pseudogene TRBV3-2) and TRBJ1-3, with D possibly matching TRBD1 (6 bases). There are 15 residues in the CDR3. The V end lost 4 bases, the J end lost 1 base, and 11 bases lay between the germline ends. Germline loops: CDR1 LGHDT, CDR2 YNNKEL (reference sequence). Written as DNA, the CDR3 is TGTGCCAGCAGCCTCACAGGGAATTCTGGAAACACCATATATTTT. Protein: CASSLTGNSGNTIYF.

CDR3 region: CASSLSGGSQPQHF. The DNA for the CDR3 is TGTGCCAGCAGCTTGTCCGGGGGTAGCCAGCCCCAGCATTTT. The chain has TRBV5-6 and TRBJ1-5; D might be TRBD1 (5 bases). From germline, CDR1 is SGHDT and CDR2 YYEEEE. V dropped 1 base and J dropped 7 bases, with 12 bases sitting between them. CDR3 length equals 14 residues.

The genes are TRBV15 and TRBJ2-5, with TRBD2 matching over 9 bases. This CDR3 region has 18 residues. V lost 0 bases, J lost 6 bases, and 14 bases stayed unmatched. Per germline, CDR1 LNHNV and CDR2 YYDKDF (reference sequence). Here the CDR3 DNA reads TGTGCCACCAGCAGAGATGGGGCTAGCGGGATATCGGGGAAGACCCAGTACTTC. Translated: CATSRDGASGISGKTQYF.

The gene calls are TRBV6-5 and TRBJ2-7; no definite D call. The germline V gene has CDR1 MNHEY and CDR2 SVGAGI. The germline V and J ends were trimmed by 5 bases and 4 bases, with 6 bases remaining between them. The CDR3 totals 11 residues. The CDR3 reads CASSLQYEQYF. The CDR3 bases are TGTGCCAGCAGTCTCCAGTACGAGCAGTACTTC.

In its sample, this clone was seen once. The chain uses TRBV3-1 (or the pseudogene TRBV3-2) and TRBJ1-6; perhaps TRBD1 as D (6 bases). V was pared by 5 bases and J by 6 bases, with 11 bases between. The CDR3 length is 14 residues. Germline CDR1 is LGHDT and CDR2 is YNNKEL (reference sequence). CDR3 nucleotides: TGTGCCAGCAGCTCTCGGACAGCTAATTCACCCCTCCACTTT. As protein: CASSSRTANSPLHF.

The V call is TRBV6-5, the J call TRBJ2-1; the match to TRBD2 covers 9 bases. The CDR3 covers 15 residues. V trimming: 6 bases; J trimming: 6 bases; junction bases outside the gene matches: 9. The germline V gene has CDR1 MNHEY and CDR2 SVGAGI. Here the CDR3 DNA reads TGTGCCAGCAGGGGCGGGGGTAGCGGGAGCAATGAGCAGTTCTTC. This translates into CASRGGGSGSNEQFF.

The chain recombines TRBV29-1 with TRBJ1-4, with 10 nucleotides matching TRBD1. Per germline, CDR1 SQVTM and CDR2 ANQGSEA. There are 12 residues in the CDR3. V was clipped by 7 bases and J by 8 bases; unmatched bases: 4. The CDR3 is CSGRTGGEKLFF. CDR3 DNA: TGCAGCGGAAGGACAGGGGGAGAAAAACTGTTTTTT.

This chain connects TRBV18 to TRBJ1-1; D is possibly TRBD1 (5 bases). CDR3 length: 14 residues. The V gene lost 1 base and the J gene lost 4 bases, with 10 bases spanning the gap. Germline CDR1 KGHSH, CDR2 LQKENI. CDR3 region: CASSPQRGTTEAFF. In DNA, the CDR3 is TGTGCCAGCTCACCACAGCGGGGGACCACTGAAGCTTTCTTT.